These 20 T cell receptor beta chains were sequenced from one sample in a study of radiotherapy plus CTLA-4 blockade in lung cancer (dated by TCRdb to 2017 to 2018). Receptor amplification or capture employed the immunoSEQ multiplex PCR assay. TCRdb took over this immuneACCESS table, retaining in-frame rearrangements with V and J assigned. Such tables are incomplete; in checked studies, under half of the missing clones stem from an unresolved V gene, and the remainder is unexplained. Within this sample are more than 75,000 clones, with roughly 80% of them counted one time only. Roughly a quarter of the sample lies in the top ten. The sequences come from peripheral blood, collected from a patient treated with radiotherapy plus ipilimumab. The receptors originated from a human donor with non-small cell lung cancer that progressed on radiotherapy plus ipilimumab.

This clone was seen a handful of times. The chain carries TRBV19 and TRBJ2-7; the D gene is possibly TRBD2 (5 bases). There are 15 residues in the CDR3. Germline CDR1 LNHDA, CDR2 SQIVND (reference sequence). The V and J ends lost 3 bases and 5 bases respectively, with 17 bases between them. The CDR3, as DNA: TGTGCCAGTAGTATTGGGGAGATGATCGGCGACGAGCAGTACTTC. Encoded protein: CASSIGEMIGDEQYF.

The chain has TRBV6-1 and TRBJ2-2; the match to TRBD1 covers 9 bases. Germline trimming cut 2 bases from V and 3 bases from J; bases unmatched to any gene: 4. CDR1 MNHNS and CDR2 SASEGT come from the germline V gene. This CDR3 is 16 amino acids long. The DNA of the CDR3 is TGTGCCAGCAGTGAACCACAGGGGGCTTACACCGGGGAGCTGTTTTTT. Encoded protein: CASSEPQGAYTGELFF.

The gene calls are TRBV5-4 and TRBJ2-1, with 12 nucleotides matching TRBD2. From germline, CDR1 is SGHNT and CDR2 YYREEE (reference sequence). The CDR3 is 15 residues long. The trim removed 1 base at V and 8 bases at J, leaving 4 bases unmatched. CDR3: CASSLKLAGGDEQFF. The CDR3 nucleotides read TGTGCCAGCAGCTTGAAGCTAGCGGGAGGGGATGAGCAGTTCTTC.

The chain joins TRBV19 to TRBJ2-1; D ambiguous. This CDR3 has 13 residues. Trimming removed 3 bases from V and 10 bases from J, with 13 bases in between. Germline V gene lookup returns CDR1 LNHDA and CDR2 SQIVND (reference sequence). CDR3 bases: TGTGCCAGTAGTATTTCGAGTCAGGACGAGCAGTTCTTC. It codes for CASSISSQDEQFF.

This chain links TRBV2 with TRBJ2-2, with no clear D. Germline V gene data show CDR1 as SNHLY and CDR2 as FYNNEI. Trimming cost V 6 bases and J 4 bases, with 6 bases left between them. The CDR3 totals 12 residues. The CDR3 protein is CASRSGTGELFF. The CDR3 nucleotides read TGTGCCAGCAGGAGTGGCACCGGGGAGCTGTTTTTT.

This chain joins TRBV6-1 and TRBJ2-7; unclear D gene. This CDR3 spans 15 amino acids. Trimming cost V 2 bases and J 5 bases, with 16 bases left between them. Germline V gene sequence: CDR1 MNHNS, CDR2 SASEGT. The CDR3, as DNA: TGTGCCAGCAGTGAACTGAGGTTAGCTGGCGACGAGCAGTACTTC. Amino acids: CASSELRLAGDEQYF.

This chain joins TRBV5-4 and TRBJ2-5; D possibly corresponds to TRBD2 (6 bases). The V gene's germline CDR1 is SGHNT and CDR2 YYREEE (reference sequence). V was shortened by 4 bases and J by 4 bases, with 17 bases between the two germline ends. CDR3 length: 15 residues. The DNA of the CDR3 is TGTGCCAGCAGCCCTGGCGTTCTCGGGAGAGAGACCCAGTACTTC. Its translation: CASSPGVLGRETQYF. Supplemented by reference TRBV5-4 and TRBJ2-5, the full variable domain reads ETGVTQSPTHLIKTRGQQVTLRCSSQSGHNTVSWYQQALGQGPQFIFQYYREEENGRGNFPPRFSGLQFPNYSSELNVNALELDDSALYLCASSPGVLGRETQYFGPGTRLLVL.

The chain combines TRBV5-1 with TRBJ2-2, with D uncertain. Germline lookup yields CDR1 SGHRS and CDR2 YFSETQ. The CDR3 consists of 16 residues. The germline V and J ends were trimmed by 2 bases and 2 bases, with 13 bases remaining between them. This CDR3 is CASSLLGTSNTGELFF. CDR3 nucleotide sequence: TGCGCCAGCAGCTTATTAGGCACCAGCAACACCGGGGAGCTGTTTTTT.

CDR3 sequence (DNA): TGTGCCAGCAGCTTTGGGAGACAGGCGGTCAATGAGCAGTTCTTC. The encoded protein is CASSFGRQAVNEQFF. This chain connects TRBV5-8 to TRBJ2-1; D might be TRBD1 (6 bases). The CDR3 is 15 residues long. V lost 2 bases, J lost 6 bases, and 15 bases lay in between. The germline gives CDR1 SGHTS, CDR2 YDEGEE.

This rearrangement joins TRBV21-1 to TRBJ2-4; the table assigns TRBD1, which was not confirmed against the DNA. TRBV21-1 corresponds to a pseudogene. This CDR3 is built from 16 residues. Here the CDR3 reads CASSKTTGTGGGIQYF. In DNA form, the CDR3 reads TGTGCCAGCAGCAAAACAACGGGGACAGGGGGTGGCATTCAGTACTTC.

The chain employs TRBV5-4 and TRBJ2-7; 10 nucleotides match TRBD1. The CDR3 runs to 15 residues. The germline V gene has CDR1 SGHNT and CDR2 YYREEE (reference sequence). V gave up 4 bases and J gave up 5 bases; unmatched junction bases: 9. CDR3 DNA: TGTGCCAGCAGCAAAGCCGGGACAGGGGTAGACGAGCAGTACTTC. It specifies CASSKAGTGVDEQYF.

This clone has a single count. The V and J genes are TRBV7-2 and TRBJ2-1; TRBD2 might be the D (5 bases). V shed 0 bases and J shed 7 bases, with 7 bases lying between them. The CDR3 sequence is 13 residues long. Germline V gene lookup returns CDR1 SGHTA and CDR2 FQGNSA. CDR3 protein: CASSLAGANEQFF. The CDR3 DNA reads as TGTGCCAGCAGCTTAGCGGGAGCGAATGAGCAGTTCTTC.

This chain uses TRBV4-2 with TRBJ2-6, with 8 nucleotides matching TRBD2. The CDR3 is 18 amino acids. The V segment lost 0 bases and the J segment 2 bases; nucleotides outside the gene matches: 6. From germline, CDR1 is LGHNA and CDR2 YNFKEQ. CDR3 nucleotide sequence: TGTGCCAGCAGCCAAGATCGGGGGGGAACTGCTGGGGCCAACGTCCTGACTTTC. It translates to CASSQDRGGTAGANVLTF.

This clone was picked up a small number of times. The chain is built from TRBV6-5 and TRBJ2-7; no clear D gene. Germline CDR1 and CDR2: MNHEY and SVGAGI. CDR3 length equals 12 residues. V gave up 10 bases and J gave up 1 base, with 11 bases separating them. The CDR3 sequence: CATHGGSYEQYF. CDR3 nucleotide sequence: TGTGCCACCCACGGCGGATCCTACGAGCAGTACTTC.

On this clone: The same CDR3 can be traced to other DNA sequences in this sample. The CDR3 loop is CASSLSTGGNEKLFF. The DNA of the CDR3 is TGTGCCAGCAGCCTATCGACGGGTGGCAATGAAAAACTGTTTTTT. The J gene is TRBJ1-4, the V gene TRBV27; no clear D gene. CDR3 length equals 15 residues. In germline, CDR1 is MNHEY, CDR2 SMNVEV (reference sequence). V lost 6 bases and J lost 5, with 16 bases in between.

CDR3 protein: CSAQQGAGAGELFF. CDR3 in DNA: TGCAGCGCCCAACAGGGGGCGGGCGCCGGGGAGCTGTTTTTT. The chain has TRBV29-1 and TRBJ2-2; TRBD1 aligns across 9 bases. CDR1 is SQVTM, CDR2 ANQGSEA, per germline. This CDR3 region has 14 residues. V shed 7 bases and J 6 bases; nucleotides not matched to a gene: 9.

The CDR3 DNA reads TGTGCCTGGAGTGACAGGGCTGGGCCACCCCTCCACTTT. Residues: CAWSDRAGPPLHF. The genes are TRBV30 and TRBJ1-6, with D perhaps TRBD1 (6 bases). The V gene's germline CDR1 is GTSNPN and CDR2 SVGIG (reference sequence). The CDR3 is 13 residues long. V was clipped by 1 base and J by 11 bases, with 12 bases between them.

The chain uses TRBV11-2 and TRBJ2-7, with TRBD2 matching over 7 bases. This CDR3 has 17 amino acids. The V gene's germline CDR1 is SGHAT and CDR2 FQNNGV. V dropped 1 base and J dropped 0; count of bases not matched to a gene: 9. CDR3 sequence: CASSLVGRAGSSYEQYF. The CDR3 DNA follows: TGTGCCAGCAGCTTAGTAGGTAGAGCGGGGAGCTCCTACGAGCAGTACTTC. Based on the CDR3 plus reference TRBV11-2 and TRBJ2-7, the full variable domain is EAGVAQSPRYKIIEKRQSVAFWCNPISGHATLYWYQQILGQGPKLLIQFQNNGVVDDSQLPKDRFSAERLKGVDSTLKIQPAKLEDSAVYLCASSLVGRAGSSYEQYFGPGTRLTVT.

V gene TRBV5-1 combines with J gene TRBJ2-2, with D unresolved. This CDR3 contains 14 residues. Looked up from germline, CDR1 is SGHRS and CDR2 is YFSETQ. The V end lost 0 bases, the J end lost 3 bases, and 6 bases lay between the germline ends. The CDR3 DNA reads as TGCGCCAGCAGCTTGGACGGTTACACCGGGGAGCTGTTTTTT. It yields the protein CASSLDGYTGELFF.

This chain connects TRBV13 to TRBJ1-4; a weak D match, TRBD1 (5 bases). V was shortened by 5 bases and J by 7 bases, with 11 bases between the two germline ends. Germline V gene data show CDR1 as PRHDT and CDR2 as FYEKMQ (reference sequence). The CDR3 length is 13 residues. For the CDR3, the DNA is TGTGCCAGCAGCCTGTCAGGGCCTGAAAAACTGTTTTTT. Residues: CASSLSGPEKLFF. Using reference TRBV13 and TRBJ1-4 for the parts outside the CDR3, the full variable domain is AAGVIQSPRHLIKEKRETATLKCYPIPRHDTVYWYQQGPGQDPQFLISFYEKMQSDKGSIPDRFSAQQFSDYHSELNMSSLELGDSALYFCASSLSGPEKLFFGSGTQLSVL.